This T cell receptor beta chain is from a study of long-term antiretroviral therapy in people with HIV. The authors ran the immunoSEQ assay, v3.0, at survey level. This table comes from immunoSEQ multiplex PCR, and its TCRdb copy is limited to in-frame clones, with some not included. The sample carries more than 20,000 clones, approximately 80% recorded once. The CDR3 extends over 14 amino acids. V shed 2 bases and J shed 8 bases, with 16 bases lying between them. CDR1 and CDR2 (germline): SGHVS, FQNEAQ. This TCR came from a woman in her fifties or sixties with HIV. The genes are TRBV7-8 and TRBJ2-7, with unresolved D. Specimen: unsorted PBMCs, collected 1.9 years after starting antiretroviral therapy. The CDR3 coding sequence is TGTGCCAGCAGCTTAAGGTTTGGGTTAGGACAGCAGTACTTC. This sequence encodes CASSLRFGLGQQYF.